There are a few counts of the clone carrying this T cell receptor (beta chain). Its antigen is currently unknown. Time point given: newly diagnosed GD, antithyroid drugs for less than 3 months. Preparation of the TCR library used RNA extracted from PBMCs. Roughly 9.9-milliliter peripheral blood samples went into EDTA tubes. There are 13 residues in the CDR3. V was cut by 7 bases and J by 6 bases, with 12 bases left in between. Germline CDR1 is LGHDT and CDR2 is YNNKEL (reference sequence). The authors built TCR beta libraries using iRepertoire HTBI primers and Arm-PCR of CDR3 regions. Via MiXCR, TCRdb re-called the multiplex PCR reads, giving one row per CDR3 protein. In the table there are about 200,000 distinct CDR3 sequences, roughly a fifth of which are singletons. This sample was taken from a study of regulatory T cells in long-lasting Graves disease. Findings of the study overall: With a few thousand shared public clonotypes, persistent patients exceeded new patients, who shared about a thousand.

Separately, the same data were catalogued under a study of T cells in Graves' hyperthyroidism and ophthalmopathy. That publication notes: The study based diagnoses on clinical symptoms, serum thyroxine and TRAb, thyroid ultrasound and orbital computed tomography.

This chain uses TRBV3-1 with TRBJ1-4; maybe TRBD1 (6 bases). The sequence came from a woman aged 25 to 39 with Graves disease. This sample comprised peripheral blood mononuclear cells (PBMCs), obtained at new diagnosis, from a patient treated with antithyroid drugs. For the CDR3, the DNA is TGTGCCAGCATCCGACAGGTGGATGAAAAACTGTTTTTT. The encoded protein is CASIRQVDEKLFF. Together with reference TRBV3-1 and TRBJ1-4, the CDR3 gives the full variable domain: DTAVSQTPKYLVTQMGNDKSIKCEQNLGHDTMYWYKQDSKKFLKIMFSYNNKELIINETVPNRFSPKSPDKAHLNLHINSLELGDSAVYFCASIRQVDEKLFFGSGTQLSVL.